The 12 T cell receptor beta chains given below trace back to one sample, sequenced in a study of blood T cell repertoires in COVID-19. Data came from immunoSEQ multiplex PCR; TCRdb stores just in-frame clones and leaves some out. The repertoire holds about 300,000 clones, with about 85% as singletons. The material sequenced was PBMCs or T cells enriched from blood (not recorded which). These receptors originate from a woman aged 30 to 39 who had been exposed to COVID-19.

The count of this clone is one. The chain carries TRBV28 and TRBJ1-3; 9 positions match TRBD1. The germline CDR1 and CDR2 sequences are MDHEN and SYDVKM. The CDR3 spans 17 residues. Germline trimming cut 6 bases from V and 7 bases from J; bases unmatched to any gene: 16. This CDR3 is CASSNRDRALRRNTIYF. CDR3 DNA: TGTGCCAGCAGCAACCGGGACAGGGCCCTTCGAAGGAACACCATATATTTT.

J is TRBJ2-3 and V is TRBV15; 10 nucleotides line up with TRBD1. Germline assignment: CDR1 LNHNV and CDR2 YYDKDF (reference sequence). J lost 5 bases, V lost 3 bases, and 5 bases had no gene match. CDR3 length equals 15 residues. CDR3 amino acids: CATSRMTGGLDTQYF. In DNA, the CDR3 is TGTGCCACCAGCAGGATGACAGGGGGCTTAGATACGCAGTATTTT.

The rearrangement joins TRBV11-2 to TRBJ2-4; unclear D gene. Germline CDR1 and CDR2: SGHAT and FQNNGV. This CDR3 has 13 amino acids. Trimming pared 3 bases from V and 9 bases from J, leaving 12 bases between. The CDR3 nucleotides read TGTGCCAGCAGCTTTGAAGCCGGCGGCATTCAGTACTTC. Translating it yields CASSFEAGGIQYF.

CDR3 bases: TGTGCCAGCAGCGGCCGGGACACTAACTATGGCTACACCTTC. Translation: CASSGRDTNYGYTF. The rearrangement uses TRBV21-1 and TRBJ1-2; the listed D gene, TRBD1, was not tested against the DNA. TRBV21-1 is designated a pseudogene. The CDR3 extends over 14 amino acids.

The count of this clone is one. The V call is TRBV19, the J call TRBJ2-7; 11 nucleotides match TRBD1. Germline loops: CDR1 LNHDA, CDR2 SQIVND (reference sequence). J was trimmed by 4 bases and V by 4 bases; bases with no gene match: 3. The CDR3 sequence is 14 residues long. The DNA for the CDR3 is TGTGCCAGTAGTACGGACAGGGGGCGGTACGAGCAGTACTTC. It codes for CASSTDRGRYEQYF.

This chain links TRBV28 with TRBJ2-7; 8 nucleotides line up with TRBD1. Germline V gene data show CDR1 as MDHEN and CDR2 as SYDVKM. Germline trimming cut 4 bases from V and 7 bases from J; bases unmatched to any gene: 6. The CDR3 runs to 13 residues. The CDR3 bases are TGTGCCAGCAGTTCCGGACAGGGAGGTGAGCAGTACTTC. Protein sequence: CASSSGQGGEQYF.

This chain connects TRBV4-1 to TRBJ2-7; 7 positions match TRBD2. CDR1 is MGHRA, CDR2 YSYEKL, per germline. The CDR3 extends over 16 amino acids. V shed 0 bases and J 6 bases; nucleotides not matched to a gene: 11. The CDR3 DNA is TGCGCCAGCAGCCAAGACGCCAGCGGGATAGGCGCCGAGCAGTACTTC. Its protein product is CASSQDASGIGAEQYF.

This clone appeared a few times. Sequence at one end of the junction differs from germline and may be a read error. V gene TRBV9 combines with J gene TRBJ1-1; D is undetermined. Germline V gene data show CDR1 as SGDLS and CDR2 as YYNGEE. The CDR3 spans 13 residues. CDR3 bases: TGTGCCAGCAGCGTAGGACCGAACAGTGAAGCTTTCTTT. This sequence encodes CASSVGPNSEAFF.

This clone was seen a single time. The rearrangement uses TRBV18 and TRBJ2-1; 9 positions match TRBD1. Per germline, CDR1 KGHSH and CDR2 LQKENI. The CDR3 runs 17 residues. The junction had 7 bases not matched to a gene; V was cut back by 2 bases and J by 2 bases. CDR3 region: CASSPGTGKITYNEQFF. The CDR3 bases are TGTGCCAGCTCACCAGGGACAGGGAAAATCACCTACAATGAGCAGTTCTTC.

V and J are TRBV7-8 and TRBJ1-4; D is undetermined. The V gene's germline CDR1 is SGHVS and CDR2 FQNEAQ. The CDR3 has 14 residues. V lost 1 base and J 7 bases, leaving 10 bases between the germline ends. DNA of the CDR3: TGTGCCAGCAGCTTAGTTAGCTTCCGTGAAAAACTGTTTTTT. Its translation: CASSLVSFREKLFF.

The chain has TRBV9 and TRBJ2-7; 7 bases fit TRBD1. The ends lost 2 bases at V and 2 bases at J; junction bases unmatched: 4. Per the germline V gene, CDR1 is SGDLS and CDR2 is YYNGEE. The CDR3 covers 14 residues. CDR3 region: CASSVGGQTYEQYF. The DNA for the CDR3 is TGTGCCAGCAGCGTTGGGGGACAGACCTACGAGCAGTACTTC.

This clone was recorded once. V usage is TRBV19 and J usage is TRBJ1-4; D uncertain. The CDR3 consists of 14 residues. V gave up 9 bases and J gave up 5 bases, with 16 bases separating them. Germline CDR1 LNHDA, CDR2 SQIVND (reference sequence). CDR3 nucleotide sequence: TGTGCCAGCCGCTCGGCCCCGGGGAATGAAAAACTGTTTTTT. Protein product: CASRSAPGNEKLFF.